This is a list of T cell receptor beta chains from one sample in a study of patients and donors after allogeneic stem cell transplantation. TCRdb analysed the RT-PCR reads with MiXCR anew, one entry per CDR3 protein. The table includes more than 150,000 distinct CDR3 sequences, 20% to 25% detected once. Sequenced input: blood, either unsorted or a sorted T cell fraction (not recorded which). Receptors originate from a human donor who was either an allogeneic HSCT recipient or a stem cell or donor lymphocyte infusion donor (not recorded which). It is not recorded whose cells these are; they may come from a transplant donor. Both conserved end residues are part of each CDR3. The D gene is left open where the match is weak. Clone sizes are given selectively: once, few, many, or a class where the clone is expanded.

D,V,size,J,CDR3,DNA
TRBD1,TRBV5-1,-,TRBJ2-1,CASRAGQDFNEQFF,TGCGCCAGCAGGGCGGGACAGGATTTCAATGAGCAGTTCTTC
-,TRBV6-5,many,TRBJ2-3,CASSYSEAADTQYF,TGTGCCAGCAGTTACTCTGAAGCTGCAGATACGCAGTATTTT
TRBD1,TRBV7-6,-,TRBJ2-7,CASSIRQGYEQYF,TGTGCCAGCAGCATAAGACAGGGGTACGAGCAGTACTTC
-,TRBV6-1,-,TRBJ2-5,CASSDYEGQQETQYF,TGTGCCAGCAGTGATTACGAGGGACAACAAGAGACCCAGTACTTC
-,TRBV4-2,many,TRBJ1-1,CASSQDRDTEAFF,TGTGCCAGCAGCCAAGATCGTGACACTGAAGCTTTCTTT
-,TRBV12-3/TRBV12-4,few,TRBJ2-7,CAIQQIPKEQYF,TGTGCCATCCAGCAGATCCCTAAAGAGCAGTACTTC
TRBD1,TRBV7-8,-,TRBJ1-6,CASSLGTGVRSPLHF,TGTGCCAGCAGCTTAGGGACAGGGGTTCGTTCACCCCTCCACTTT
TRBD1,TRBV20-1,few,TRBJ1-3,CSAYSQGASGNTIYF,TGCAGTGCTTATTCACAGGGGGCATCGGGAAACACCATATATTTT
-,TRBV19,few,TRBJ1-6,CASSPISPGWDSPLHF,TGTGCCAGTAGTCCGATTTCCCCCGGGTGGGATTCACCCCTCCACTTT
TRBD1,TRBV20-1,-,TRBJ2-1,CSAWDRASYNEQFF,TGCAGTGCCTGGGACAGGGCGAGCTACAATGAGCAGTTCTTC
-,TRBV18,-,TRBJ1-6,CASSPPGRKNNSPLHF,TGTGCCAGCTCACCACCGGGCAGAAAAAATAATTCACCCCTCCACTTT
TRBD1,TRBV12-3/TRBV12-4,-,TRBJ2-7,CASSPRDSSYEQYF,TGTGCCAGCAGTCCCCGGGACAGCTCCTACGAGCAGTACTTC
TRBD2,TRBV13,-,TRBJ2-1,CASSLSGTRYEQFF,TGTGCCAGCAGCCTCTCCGGGACTAGGTATGAGCAGTTCTTC
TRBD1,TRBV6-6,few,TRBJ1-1,CASSTGTGEVLAFF,TGTGCCAGCAGCACCGGGACAGGGGAAGTCCTAGCTTTCTTT
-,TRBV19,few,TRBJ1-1,CASSIGRANTEAFF,TGTGCCAGTAGTATCGGGAGAGCGAACACTGAAGCTTTCTTT
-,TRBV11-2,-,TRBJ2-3,CASSLRDDSTDTQYF,TGTGCCAGCAGCTTACGGGACGATAGCACAGATACGCAGTATTTT
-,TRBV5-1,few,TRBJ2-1,CASSLLRSPPQFF,TGCGCCAGCAGCTTGTTAAGGTCACCCCCGCAGTTCTTC
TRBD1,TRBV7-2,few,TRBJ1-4,CASSALQGRDEKLFF,TGTGCCAGCAGCGCCCTACAGGGGAGGGATGAAAAACTGTTTTTT
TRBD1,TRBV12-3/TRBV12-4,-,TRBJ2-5,CASSFRQGGETQYF,TGTGCCAGCAGTTTCAGACAGGGTGGAGAGACCCAGTACTTC
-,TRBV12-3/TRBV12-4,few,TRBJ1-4,CASSPRRGANEKLFF,TGTGCCAGCAGTCCCCGTAGGGGGGCTAATGAAAAACTGTTTTTT
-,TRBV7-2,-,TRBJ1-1,CASSWAREAFF,TGTGCCAGCAGTTGGGCGAGGGAAGCTTTCTTT
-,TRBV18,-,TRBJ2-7,CASSPGTLSYEQYF,TGTGCCAGCTCACCCGGGACCCTTTCCTACGAGCAGTACTTC
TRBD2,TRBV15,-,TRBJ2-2,CATSRDLRLAGVTNTGELFF,TGTGCCACCAGCAGAGATCTGCGACTAGCGGGGGTCACGAACACCGGGGAGCTGTTTTTT
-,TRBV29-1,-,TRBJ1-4,CSAERVEKLFF,TGCAGCGCGGAGAGGGTTGAAAAACTGTTTTTT
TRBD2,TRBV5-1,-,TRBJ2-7,CASSLGGGYEQYF,TGCGCCAGCAGCTTGGGCGGGGGCTACGAGCAGTACTTC
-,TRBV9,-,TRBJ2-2,CASSVVGQLTGELFF,TGTGCCAGCAGCGTAGTAGGACAGCTCACCGGGGAGCTGTTTTTT
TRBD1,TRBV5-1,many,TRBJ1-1,CASSTDRVAEAFF,TGCGCCAGCAGCACGGACAGGGTGGCTGAAGCTTTCTTT
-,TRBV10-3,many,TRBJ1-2,CANSGEGTYGYTF,TGTGCCAACTCGGGCGAGGGGACTTATGGCTACACCTTC
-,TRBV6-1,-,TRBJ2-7,CASSPAGRETEQYF,TGTGCCAGCAGCCCCGCGGGTCGAGAAACCGAGCAGTACTTC
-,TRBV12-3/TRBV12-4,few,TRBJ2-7,CASSYSRSYEQYF,TGTGCCAGCAGTTATTCTAGATCCTACGAGCAGTACTTC
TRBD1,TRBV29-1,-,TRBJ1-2,CSVEVQGARGYGYTF,TGCAGCGTTGAAGTCCAGGGGGCGCGGGGCTATGGCTACACCTTC
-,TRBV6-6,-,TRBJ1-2,CASSYSLSRGGNYGYTF,TGTGCCAGCAGTTACTCCCTTTCACGTGGGGGAAACTATGGCTACACCTTC
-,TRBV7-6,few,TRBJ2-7,CASTSKEGAEQYF,TGTGCCAGCACCTCTAAGGAGGGCGCTGAGCAGTACTTC
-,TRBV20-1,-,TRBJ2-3,CSAPLAQMGDTQYF,TGCAGTGCGCCGCTGGCCCAAATGGGAGATACGCAGTATTTT
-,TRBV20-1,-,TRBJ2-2,CSARTGDRYTGELFF,TGCAGTGCTAGGACGGGGGACCGATACACCGGGGAGCTGTTTTTT
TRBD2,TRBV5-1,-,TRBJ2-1,CASSLLLAGGPNEQFF,TGCGCCAGCAGCTTACTTCTAGCGGGGGGACCCAATGAGCAGTTCTTC
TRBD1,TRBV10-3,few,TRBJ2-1,CAISGQGDEQFF,TGTGCCATCAGCGGACAGGGGGATGAGCAGTTCTTC
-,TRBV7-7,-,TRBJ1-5,CASSLARDRQASNQPQHF,TGTGCCAGCAGCTTAGCGCGAGATCGACAGGCTAGCAATCAGCCCCAGCATTTT
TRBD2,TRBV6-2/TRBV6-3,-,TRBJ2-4,CASSLLATQNIQYF,TGTGCCAGCAGTTTACTAGCGACCCAGAACATTCAGTACTTC
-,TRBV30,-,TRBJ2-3,CAWSVVGGPDTQYF,TGTGCCTGGAGTGTTGTGGGGGGCCCAGATACGCAGTATTTT